The 8 T cell receptor beta chains listed next were all sequenced from one sample in a study of OX40 agonist ivuxolimab in advanced cancers. Profiling relied on immunoSEQ multiplex PCR, and the TCRdb table lists in-frame clones only, not all of them. The table records 50,000 or so clones, 75% to 90% of them present only once. This material consisted of CD4+ or CD8+ T cells sorted from blood, taken in a trial of the OX40 agonist ivuxolimab. The receptor set was obtained from an adult with an advanced solid tumor such as melanoma, head and neck, liver or kidney cancer.

The rearrangement links TRBV14 to TRBJ2-5, with 10 positions matching TRBD1. V was clipped by 5 bases and J by 4 bases; unmatched bases: 4. Germline V CDR1 and CDR2: SGHDN, FVKESK. This CDR3 is built from 14 residues. CDR3 in amino acids: CASSADRGRETQYF. The CDR3, as DNA: TGTGCCAGCAGCGCGGACAGGGGGAGAGAGACCCAGTACTTC.

The chain links TRBV19 to TRBJ2-7; D assignment may be TRBD1 or TRBD2 (5 bases each). The V gene lost 8 bases and the J gene lost 0 bases, with 14 bases spanning the gap. The CDR3 has 14 residues. Germline CDR1 reads LNHDA; CDR2 reads SQIVND (reference sequence). CDR3 amino acids: CASDPGTSSYEQYF. In DNA form, the CDR3 reads TGTGCCAGTGATCCGGGGACCAGCTCCTACGAGCAGTACTTC.

This chain links TRBV19 with TRBJ2-1; 7 nucleotides align to TRBD2. V shed 7 bases, J shed 9 bases, and the junction held 9 bases outside the gene matches. The CDR3 is 13 residues long. Germline CDR1 and CDR2: LNHDA and SQIVND (reference sequence). The CDR3 here is CASIGGESGEQFF. The DNA for the CDR3 is TGTGCCAGTATTGGGGGGGAGAGTGGTGAGCAGTTCTTC. Variable domain in full (rest from reference TRBV19 and TRBJ2-1): DGGITQSPKYLFRKEGQNVTLSCEQNLNHDAMYWYRQDPGQGLRLIYYSQIVNDFQKGDIAEGYSVSREKKESFPLTVTSAQKNPTAFYLCASIGGESGEQFFGPGTRLTVL.

The rearrangement uses TRBV15 and TRBJ2-7; 8 positions match TRBD2. Trimming removed 5 bases from V and 9 bases from J; junction bases left unmatched: 12. Germline V gives CDR1 LNHNV, CDR2 YYDKDF (reference sequence). There are 14 residues in the CDR3. The DNA for the CDR3 is TGTGCCACCAGCCCACTAGCGGCAGGACGTGGGCAGTACTTC. This sequence encodes CATSPLAAGRGQYF. Full variable domain (missing parts from reference TRBV15 and TRBJ2-7): DAMVIQNPRYQVTQFGKPVTLSCSQTLNHNVMYWYQQKSSQAPKLLFHYYDKDFNNEADTPDNFQSRRPNTSFCFLDIRSPGLGDTAMYLCATSPLAAGRGQYFGPGTRLTVT.

This clone was detected once. V gene TRBV10-1 combines with J gene TRBJ2-1; tentative D call: TRBD2 (6 bases). This CDR3 region has 17 residues. Germline CDR1 WNHNN, CDR2 SYGVQD (reference sequence). V lost 2 bases, J lost 5 bases, and 19 bases lay in between. The CDR3 is CASSEELRSSGHNEQFF. The DNA for the CDR3 is TGCGCCAGCAGTGAGGAATTACGATCAAGCGGGCACAATGAGCAGTTCTTC.

This chain links TRBV15 with TRBJ2-2; no firm D call. Germline CDR1 and CDR2: LNHNV and YYDKDF (reference sequence). This CDR3 is built from 15 residues. Trimming removed 6 bases at V and 0 bases at J, with 11 bases between. CDR3 in DNA: TGTGCCACCAGGCTTATAGAAACGAACACCGGGGAGCTGTTTTTT. Its translation: CATRLIETNTGELFF.

V usage is TRBV19 and J usage is TRBJ2-7; 8 bases match TRBD2. V gave up 3 bases and J gave up 2 bases; unmatched junction bases: 6. Germline-derived CDR1 and CDR2 are LNHDA and SQIVND (reference sequence). The CDR3 length is 15 residues. CDR3 nucleotides: TGTGCCAGTAGTATCGGCGGGGGGCCCCCCTACGAGCAGTACTTC. Translated: CASSIGGGPPYEQYF.

The chain couples TRBV5-1 to TRBJ2-1, with TRBD2 as a possible D gene (6 bases). The V gene's germline CDR1 is SGHRS and CDR2 YFSETQ. The CDR3 contains 16 residues. The germline V and J ends were trimmed by 4 bases and 4 bases, with 18 bases remaining between them. The CDR3 DNA is TGCGCCAGCAGCCCGTATGGGACTGGAGAATACAATGAGCAGTTCTTC. Its translation is CASSPYGTGEYNEQFF.